This T cell receptor beta chain was found in a study of shared clonotypes between healthy human individuals. Notes on the study in general: Four donors held 5% to 5.5% of naive CD4 clonotypes in common.

Concerning this clone: Its antigen is unknown.

The V segment lost 5 bases and the J segment 2 bases; nucleotides outside the gene matches: 10. This CDR3 contains 16 residues. Germline values: CDR1 LNHDA, CDR2 SQIVND (reference sequence). Every subset had its genomic DNA shared out evenly among several immunoSEQ plates. Measured with immunoSEQ multiplex PCR; TCRdb has only the in-frame clones, and not every one. The data show 600,000 to 750,000 clones, roughly 78% seen once. Sequenced input: memory CD4+ T cells sorted from blood. As for subset: CD45RA-negative fraction. This TCR was sampled from a woman aged 25-40 years in good health. The V gene is TRBV19, the J gene TRBJ2-3; 7 positions match TRBD1. CDR3 DNA sequence: TGTGCCAGTAGTCAACAGACAGGGTCCTACACAGATACGCAGTATTTT. Encoded protein: CASSQQTGSYTDTQYF. The full variable domain, completed using reference TRBV19 and TRBJ2-3, is DGGITQSPKYLFRKEGQNVTLSCEQNLNHDAMYWYRQDPGQGLRLIYYSQIVNDFQKGDIAEGYSVSREKKESFPLTVTSAQKNPTAFYLCASSQQTGSYTDTQYFGPGTRLTVL.